This T cell receptor beta chain stems from a study of STAT5B mutations in CD4+ large granular lymphocyte leukemia. General observations from the study: Top patient clones used TRBV06 genes more often: 8/27 versus 2/35 in controls. Patient CD4-sorted repertoires stayed more clonal than healthy ones after leukemic-clone removal.

Germline V gives CDR1 SGHTA, CDR2 FQGNSA. The V end lost 5 bases, the J end lost 8 bases, and 16 bases lay between the germline ends. The CDR3 is 15 amino acids. This clone was detected once. The antigen remains unidentified. Assay used: immunoSEQ multiplex PCR; TCRdb lists only in-frame clones, some missing. The sample lists approximately 30,000 clones, around 76% occurring once. The receptor's source is a human donor in good health. This chain uses TRBV7-2 with TRBJ1-6; D might be TRBD1 (5 bases). Input material: CD4+ T cells from blood buffy coats. The CDR3, as DNA: TGTGCCAGCAGCCAGACCGGGACGGGCGATTCACCCCTCCACTTT. Amino acid sequence: CASSQTGTGDSPLHF.